The 30 T cell receptor beta chains in this list originate from one sample, sequenced in a study of cytomegalovirus exposure and HLA in healthy donors. Researchers ran the PCR with 60 Vbeta and 13 Jbeta primers. Using immunoSEQ multiplex PCR, the repertoire was profiled, and TCRdb retains in-frame clones only, with some absent. The sample includes 250,000 to 350,000 clones, 70% to 90% of them seen just once. Sequencing input: PBMCs. The receptor source for this set is a young woman in good health and CMV-seronegative.

This CDR3 reads CASSPNPGRPNYGYTF. The CDR3 DNA reads as TGCGCCAGCAGCCCAAACCCAGGGAGGCCCAACTATGGCTACACCTTC. The genes are TRBV5-1 and TRBJ1-2, with a weak D call TRBD1 (5 bases). Germline V CDR1 and CDR2: SGHRS, YFSETQ. The CDR3 totals 16 residues. V dropped 4 bases and J dropped 2 bases, with 18 bases sitting between them.

This clone was observed a single time. The gene calls are TRBV21-1 and TRBJ2-5; the table names TRBD2, a call not compared with the DNA. TRBV21-1 is designated a pseudogene. The CDR3 is 15 amino acids. CDR3 DNA sequence: TGTGCCAGCAGCAACCAGCGGGGGCCTAAAGAGACCCAGTACTTC. Protein sequence: CASSNQRGPKETQYF.

V gene TRBV25-1 combines with J gene TRBJ1-2, with TRBD1 as a possible D gene (6 bases). Germline lookup yields CDR1 MGHDK and CDR2 SYGVNS. This CDR3 is built from 14 residues. With 1 base removed from V and 6 bases from J, the gap between germline ends came to 12 bases. Written as DNA, the CDR3 is TGTGCCAGCAGTGAATCCCGGGACATACATGGCTACACCTTC. This encodes CASSESRDIHGYTF.

V gene TRBV4-1 combines with J gene TRBJ2-7, with 8 bases that match TRBD1. Germline V gives CDR1 MGHRA, CDR2 YSYEKL. With 0 bases clipped from V and 3 bases from J, the junction kept 13 bases outside the gene matches. The CDR3 has 18 residues. The CDR3 nucleotides are TGCGCCAGCAGCCAAGATCTGGGGCAGGGGGCCATCTTCTACGAGCAGTACTTC. It is translated as CASSQDLGQGAIFYEQYF.

The gene calls are TRBV6-5 and TRBJ2-5; 7 bases fit TRBD2. Trimming removed 2 bases from V and 5 bases from J; junction bases left unmatched: 5. Germline loops: CDR1 MNHEY, CDR2 SVGAGI. CDR3 length: 14 residues. CDR3 protein: CASSYVLASETQYF. CDR3 coding DNA: TGTGCCAGCAGTTACGTACTAGCGTCGGAGACCCAGTACTTC.

This clone was picked up one time. This sequence joins TRBV12-5 and TRBJ1-6, with D unclear. This CDR3 spans 15 amino acids. Germline CDR1 LGHNT, CDR2 FRNRAP. The CDR3 loop is CASGGGSSYNSPLHF. The CDR3 nucleotides are TGTGCGAGCGGAGGAGGGAGCTCCTATAATTCACCCCTCCACTTT.

The chain carries TRBV13 and TRBJ2-3; TRBD1 matches at 7 bases. Per the germline V gene, CDR1 is PRHDT and CDR2 is FYEKMQ (reference sequence). The junction had 7 bases not matched to a gene; V was cut back by 5 bases and J by 2 bases. This CDR3 contains 15 residues. The CDR3 DNA is TGTGCCAGCAGCGAAGGGACAGCCCACACAGATACGCAGTATTTT. Its translation: CASSEGTAHTDTQYF.

The chain has TRBV14 and TRBJ2-5; D perhaps matches TRBD2 (6 bases). The closer fit of TRBJ2-7 to the DNA end suggests the J call may be wrong. The CDR3 is 15 residues long. Germline CDR1 and CDR2: SGHDN and FVKESK. The CDR3: CASSQGLLRSYEQYF. The CDR3 DNA reads TGTGCCAGCAGCCAGGGACTCCTTCGCAGCTACGAGCAGTACTTC.

The chain carries TRBV5-1 and TRBJ2-1; 14 bases match TRBD2. Germline values: CDR1 SGHRS, CDR2 YFSETQ. This CDR3 has 16 amino acids. V was pared by 0 bases and J by 9 bases, with 5 bases of the junction left unmatched. CDR3: CASSLETSGGASEQFF. DNA for the CDR3: TGCGCCAGCAGCTTGGAGACTAGCGGGGGGGCTAGTGAGCAGTTCTTC.

This clone was observed once. The chain couples TRBV19 to TRBJ1-5; D is ambiguous. Germline CDR1 is LNHDA and CDR2 is SQIVND (reference sequence). The germline V and J ends were trimmed by 7 bases and 5 bases, with 18 bases remaining between them. This CDR3 is 15 amino acids long. The CDR3 is CASIRAGGFYQPQHF. For the CDR3, the DNA is TGTGCCAGTATAAGGGCGGGAGGGTTTTATCAGCCCCAGCATTTT.

The chain joins TRBV5-4 to TRBJ2-7; 7 nucleotides line up with TRBD2. Looked up from germline, CDR1 is SGHNT and CDR2 is YYREEE (reference sequence). The CDR3 has 13 amino acids. Losses at the gene ends were 9 bases for V and 0 bases for J; bases not matched to a gene: 6. CDR3 DNA: TGTGCCATCAAGCGGGGAGGCTCCTACGAGCAGTACTTC. This codes for CAIKRGGSYEQYF.

The chain carries TRBV19 and TRBJ2-2, with D possibly matching TRBD2 (5 bases). Trimming pared 3 bases from V and 4 bases from J, leaving 15 bases between. Germline-derived CDR1 and CDR2 are LNHDA and SQIVND (reference sequence). The CDR3 has 16 amino acids. CDR3 in amino acids: CASSINNGVGTGELFF. The DNA for the CDR3 is TGTGCCAGTAGTATCAATAACGGGGTGGGCACCGGGGAGCTGTTTTTT.

The gene calls are TRBV5-4 and TRBJ2-1; the D gene is possibly TRBD1 (5 bases). CDR1 and CDR2 (germline): SGHNT, YYREEE (reference sequence). The ends were cut back, 4 bases at V and 5 bases at J, with 19 bases in the middle. This CDR3 contains 16 residues. CDR3 bases: TGTGCCAGCAGCCTACCTAATAGGGGCGCAAACAATGAGCAGTTCTTC. The encoded protein is CASSLPNRGANNEQFF. Based on the CDR3 plus reference TRBV5-4 and TRBJ2-1, the full variable domain is ETGVTQSPTHLIKTRGQQVTLRCSSQSGHNTVSWYQQALGQGPQFIFQYYREEENGRGNFPPRFSGLQFPNYSSELNVNALELDDSALYLCASSLPNRGANNEQFFGPGTRLTVL.

The V call is TRBV6-1, the J call TRBJ2-7; TRBD2 is a possible D gene (5 bases). This CDR3 spans 13 amino acids. Between the trimmed V and J ends, which lost 0 bases and 7 bases, there was a span of 10 bases. Germline CDR1 MNHNS, CDR2 SASEGT. CDR3 bases: TGTGCCAGCAGTGAAGCAGAGACGGGAGAGCAGTACTTC. Translated: CASSEAETGEQYF.

The chain couples TRBV4-1 to TRBJ2-5; D may be TRBD2 (5 bases). The CDR3 is 14 residues long. Trimming removed 3 bases at V and 0 bases at J, with 8 bases between. CDR1 MGHRA and CDR2 YSYEKL come from the germline V gene. The CDR3 reads CASSQGDYQETQYF. The CDR3 DNA reads TGCGCCAGCAGCCAGGGAGACTACCAAGAGACCCAGTACTTC.

The chain has TRBV29-1 and TRBJ1-1; TRBD1 matches at 9 bases. This CDR3 has 12 residues. Germline CDR1 and CDR2: SQVTM and ANQGSEA. The V segment lost 6 bases and the J segment 5 bases; nucleotides outside the gene matches: 4. The CDR3 DNA reads as TGCAGCGTCGGACAGGGGCGGACTGAAGCTTTCTTT. This translates into CSVGQGRTEAFF. Full variable domain (missing parts from reference TRBV29-1 and TRBJ1-1): SAVISQKPSRDICQRGTSLTIQCQVDSQVTMMFWYRQQPGQSLTLIATANQGSEATYESGFVIDKFPISRPNLTFSTLTVSNMSPEDSSIYLCSVGQGRTEAFFGQGTRLTVV.

V usage is TRBV25-1 and J usage is TRBJ1-1; a weak D match, TRBD1 (5 bases). CDR1 and CDR2 (germline): MGHDK, SYGVNS. The CDR3 contains 13 residues. With 6 bases removed from V and 2 bases from J, the gap between germline ends came to 10 bases. The CDR3 DNA sequence: TGTGCCAGCAGATCAGGGTCAAACACTGAAGCTTTCTTT. Amino acid sequence: CASRSGSNTEAFF.

The rearrangement joins TRBV2 to TRBJ1-2; 8 bases are a match to TRBD1. The CDR3 contains 13 residues. Germline V lookup: CDR1 SNHLY, CDR2 FYNNEI. Unmatched junction bases numbered 5, after V lost 3 bases and J lost 8 bases. CDR3: CASSDQGARGYTF. CDR3 coding DNA: TGTGCCAGCAGTGACCAGGGGGCCCGGGGCTACACCTTC.

This clone was seen a handful of times. The chain recombines TRBV6-4 with TRBJ2-3; TRBD1 aligns across 7 bases. V trimming: 3 bases; J trimming: 1 base; junction bases outside the gene matches: 4. CDR3 length: 15 amino acids. Germline V lookup: CDR1 MRHNA, CDR2 SNTAGT. CDR3 coding DNA: TGTGCCAGCAGTGAGGACAGGAGACGCACAGATACGCAGTATTTT. Encoded protein: CASSEDRRRTDTQYF.

This clone was recorded once. This sequence joins TRBV6-5 and TRBJ1-1; TRBD1 is a possible D gene (5 bases). CDR1 and CDR2 (germline): MNHEY, SVGAGI. This CDR3 has 12 amino acids. V lost 5 bases to trimming and J lost 3 bases, with 7 bases between them. CDR3 bases: TGTGCCAGCAGTCAAGGGGACACTGAAGCTTTCTTT. Translation: CASSQGDTEAFF.

This chain connects TRBV7-8 to TRBJ2-2, with a weak D call TRBD1 (5 bases). Germline V gives CDR1 SGHVS, CDR2 FQNEAQ. The CDR3 has 15 amino acids. Deletions cut 3 bases from V and 4 bases from J, with 12 bases between. CDR3 in DNA: TGTGCCAGCAGCTTTGCAGCCAGGGCCACCGGGGAGCTGTTTTTT. It specifies CASSFAARATGELFF. The entire variable domain, with the rest obtained from reference TRBV7-8 and TRBJ2-2, is as follows: GAGVSQSPRYKVAKRGQDVALRCDPISGHVSLFWYQQALGQGPEFLTYFQNEAQLDKSGLPSDRFFAERPEGSVSTLKIQRTQQEDSAVYLCASSFAARATGELFFGEGSRLTVL.

This clone has more than one count but fewer than ten. This rearrangement joins TRBV6-5 to TRBJ2-1; 9 nucleotides align to TRBD1. The V and J ends lost 1 base and 4 bases, in that order; junction bases with no gene match: 5. The CDR3 has 16 amino acids. From germline, CDR1 is MNHEY and CDR2 SVGAGI. CDR3 sequence reads: CASSYFRQGVYNEQFF. In nucleotides, the CDR3 is TGTGCCAGCAGTTACTTCCGACAGGGGGTTTACAATGAGCAGTTCTTC.

This chain joins TRBV15 and TRBJ2-7; D is undetermined. CDR3 size: 16 residues. CDR1 is LNHNV, CDR2 YYDKDF, per germline (reference sequence). The ends were cut back, 0 bases at V and 2 bases at J, with 14 bases in the middle. CDR3 region: CATSRDLQDPTYEQYF. The CDR3 coding sequence is TGTGCCACCAGCAGAGATCTTCAGGATCCGACCTACGAGCAGTACTTC. The full variable domain, its missing parts supplied by reference TRBV15 and TRBJ2-7, is DAMVIQNPRYQVTQFGKPVTLSCSQTLNHNVMYWYQQKSSQAPKLLFHYYDKDFNNEADTPDNFQSRRPNTSFCFLDIRSPGLGDTAMYLCATSRDLQDPTYEQYFGPGTRLTVT.

The chain carries TRBV2 and TRBJ2-7; 10 bases agree with TRBD1. Germline V lookup: CDR1 SNHLY, CDR2 FYNNEI. V trimming: 10 bases; J trimming: 1 base; junction bases outside the gene matches: 7. The CDR3 has 14 amino acids. Here the CDR3 DNA reads TGTGCCATGGCCCGGGACAGGGGTTCCTACGAGCAGTACTTC. Its protein product is CAMARDRGSYEQYF.

The chain has TRBV6-6 and TRBJ2-7, with D perhaps matching TRBD2 (7 bases). Germline CDR1 and CDR2: MNHNY and SVGAGI (reference sequence). The CDR3 totals 14 residues. The V end lost 0 bases, the J end lost 6 bases, and 12 bases lay between the germline ends. The CDR3 coding sequence is TGTGCCAGCAGTTACTCAGGGGGGGGAGGCGAGCAGTACTTC. Protein product: CASSYSGGGGEQYF.

The rearrangement joins TRBV7-6 to TRBJ2-7, with 11 bases matching TRBD1. Germline loops: CDR1 SGHVS, CDR2 FNYEAQ. The V gene end was trimmed by 1 base and the J gene end by 4 bases; junction bases not matched to a gene: 9. The CDR3 is 17 residues long. CDR3 sequence reads: CASSLESGDRGFYEQYF. The CDR3 nucleotides are TGTGCCAGCAGCTTAGAGAGCGGGGACAGGGGGTTTTACGAGCAGTACTTC.

This sequence joins TRBV21-1 and TRBJ1-5; TRBD1 reflects the table's D call only, with no check against the DNA. TRBV21-1 is deemed a pseudogene. The CDR3 spans 19 residues. The CDR3 DNA follows: TGTGCCAGCAGCAAATTTGGGGACAGTCCGCAAGCGGGCAATCAGCCCCAGCATTTT. This codes for CASSKFGDSPQAGNQPQHF.

The chain has TRBV15 and TRBJ1-4; 7 nucleotides agree with TRBD1. The CDR3 has 15 amino acids. CDR1 and CDR2 from the germline V gene are LNHNV and YYDKDF (reference sequence). J was trimmed by 5 bases and V by 1 base; bases with no gene match: 4. CDR3 sequence reads: CATSRVAGGNEKLFF. The CDR3 DNA sequence: TGTGCCACCAGCAGAGTAGCAGGGGGGAATGAAAAACTGTTTTTT.

The count of this clone is one. The CDR3 region is CASSLLGGGRGYTF. CDR3 nucleotides: TGTGCCAGCAGCTTGCTAGGGGGCGGACGAGGCTACACCTTC. The chain combines TRBV5-8 with TRBJ1-2; 7 nucleotides align to TRBD1. CDR1 and CDR2 from the germline V gene are SGHTS and YDEGEE. This CDR3 is 14 amino acids long. Germline trimming cut 1 base from V and 8 bases from J; bases unmatched to any gene: 8.

The chain uses TRBV19 and TRBJ2-1, with TRBD2 identical over 7 bases. The V gene's germline CDR1 is LNHDA and CDR2 SQIVND (reference sequence). The V and J ends lost 5 bases and 0 bases, in that order; junction bases with no gene match: 13. The CDR3 runs to 18 residues. CDR3 region: CASSPWGGAVSSYNEQFF. The CDR3 region has the DNA TGTGCCAGTAGTCCTTGGGGGGGTGCGGTTAGCTCCTACAATGAGCAGTTCTTC. Full variable domain (missing parts from reference TRBV19 and TRBJ2-1): DGGITQSPKYLFRKEGQNVTLSCEQNLNHDAMYWYRQDPGQGLRLIYYSQIVNDFQKGDIAEGYSVSREKKESFPLTVTSAQKNPTAFYLCASSPWGGAVSSYNEQFFGPGTRLTVL.